The clone carrying this T cell receptor (beta chain) has ten or more counts. Its antigen is unknown. This CDR3 contains 14 residues. Per germline, CDR1 SGHTA and CDR2 FQGNSA. Deletions cut 5 bases from V and 0 bases from J, with 8 bases between. This sample is part of a study of identical twins. Study results and limitations: Part of the zero-insertion signal could reflect confounding by invariant MAIT and iNKT cells. Models, which agreed with sharing between unrelated individuals, nonetheless underestimated the out-of-frame TCR alpha sharing seen in monozygotic twins. Fewer insertions characterized abundant cord blood beta clonotypes, whereas memory repertoires showed none.

With template switching, a universal primer site was added, and the cDNA carried unique molecular identifiers. One entry per CDR3 protein, called by TCRdb with MiXCR from the 5' RACE reads. The data contain nearly 900,000 distinct CDR3 sequences, more than 9% of them singletons. The data also belong to a second study, concerning yellow fever vaccine responses in identical twins.

V is TRBV7-2 and J is TRBJ1-3; D not certain. The origin of this receptor is a woman under 30 in good health. Material for sequencing was PBMCs. The CDR3 sequence is CASSAGSSGNTIYF. CDR3 nucleotide sequence: TGTGCCAGCAGCGCCGGGAGCTCTGGAAACACCATATATTTT.